This TCR beta chain was captured by sequencing in a study of shared clonotypes between healthy human individuals. Study at large: The cohort comprised a couple of women and a few men. Their ages spanned 18 to 49 years.

The study ran the assay at deep level. Ten immunoSEQ deep assay plates were used to sequence the DNA of unsorted PBMCs. TCRdb keeps only in-frame clones here, not all; method: immunoSEQ multiplex PCR. The sample records some 470,000 clones, about 82% being singletons. In unsorted samples, genomic DNA was obtained using about 90 million PBMCs. The germline V gene encodes CDR1 MDHEN and CDR2 SYDVKM. The CDR3 contains 14 residues. Losses at the gene ends were 10 bases for V and 2 bases for J; bases not matched to a gene: 9. The V call is TRBV28, the J call TRBJ2-7; 9 positions agree with TRBD1. Specimen: PBMCs. The clonotype originates from a woman between 40 and 50 years old in good health. Some clones in this sample may be carry-over from other donors' samples. CDR3 DNA: TGTGCCATCAAGGGACAGGGAGGCCCCTACGAGCAGTACTTC. Amino acid sequence: CAIKGQGGPYEQYF.